The entry below gives a single TCR beta chain sequence along with its context. The ends were cut back, 6 bases at V and 2 bases at J, with 8 bases in the middle. This CDR3 is 13 amino acids long. Germline V gene data show CDR1 as MNHEY and CDR2 as SVGAGI. This specimen belongs to a study of blood T cell repertoires in COVID-19. On the study more broadly: Spain, Italy and the United States supplied samples that represented acute and convalescent COVID-19. Sample material is recorded as cDNA or gDNA derived from T cells, B-cell-depleted T cells, or PBMCs.

Per the original methods: Reference gene primers were amplified, and this amplification served to estimate nucleated cell counts. Sequencing was performed with immunoSEQ multiplex PCR; in TCRdb, only in-frame clones are kept and a portion is missing. That table supplies the V and J calls and clone size; D and trimming were determined from the DNA. The repertoire holds approximately 69,000 clones, with 65% to 85% as singletons. The sequence came from a man in his sixties with acute or convalescent COVID-19. The specimen sequenced was peripheral blood. The rearrangement uses TRBV6-5 and TRBJ1-5, with D possibly TRBD1 on 6 matching bases. Written as DNA, the CDR3 is TGTGCCAGCAGGGGGGCCGGCAATCAGCCCCAGCATTTT. Its protein product is CASRGAGNQPQHF.